These 19 T cell receptor beta chains were sequenced from one sample in a study of blood T cell repertoires in COVID-19. Clones were read by immunoSEQ multiplex PCR, and TCRdb kept only the in-frame ones, dropping some. The sample lists 450,000 to 500,000 clones; about nine tenths were seen once. Sequenced: PBMCs or T cells enriched from blood (not recorded which). The receptors come from a woman between 18 and 30 years old who had recovered from COVID-19.

This clone was observed a handful of times. The chain couples TRBV19 to TRBJ2-5; possibly TRBD1 for D (7 bases). The V end was cut by 1 base, the J end by 2 bases, with 8 bases between. CDR1 LNHDA and CDR2 SQIVND come from the germline V gene (reference sequence). The CDR3 contains 14 residues. The CDR3 reads CASSIAGGQETQYF. The CDR3 DNA reads TGTGCCAGTAGTATAGCAGGGGGGCAAGAGACCCAGTACTTC.

This clone was observed a handful of times. The chain carries TRBV5-1 and TRBJ2-3, with 8 bases fitting TRBD1. Germline lookup yields CDR1 SGHRS and CDR2 YFSETQ. The length of the CDR3 is 14 residues. J was trimmed by 0 bases and V by 5 bases; bases with no gene match: 2. The CDR3 DNA is TGCGCCAGCAGTGGGGACAGGAGCACAGATACGCAGTATTTT. This sequence encodes CASSGDRSTDTQYF.

V gene TRBV5-5 combines with J gene TRBJ1-5; D gene unclear. The germline V gene encodes CDR1 SGHKS and CDR2 YYEKEE (reference sequence). CDR3 size: 13 residues. V dropped 10 bases and J dropped 3 bases, with 14 bases sitting between them. The CDR3 DNA reads TGTGCCTCCTCACCCGACACCAATCAGCCCCAGCATTTT. Its protein is CASSPDTNQPQHF.

A word on this clone: The same CDR3 arises from other DNA sequences in this sample as well. This chain connects TRBV12-3 or TRBV12-4 to TRBJ1-5, with D uncertain. V was shortened by 5 bases and J by 0 bases, with 5 bases between the two germline ends. The CDR3 is 13 amino acids. CDR3 coding DNA: TGTGCCAGCAGTCGCGATAGCAATCAGCCCCAGCATTTT. This sequence encodes CASSRDSNQPQHF.

V and J are TRBV9 and TRBJ1-2; D is unclear. The V and J ends lost 3 bases and 3 bases respectively, with 9 bases between them. Per the germline V gene, CDR1 is SGDLS and CDR2 is YYNGEE. The length of the CDR3 is 13 residues. The CDR3, as DNA: TGTGCCAGCAGCGGAGGGCAGTACTATGGCTACACCTTC. Protein product: CASSGGQYYGYTF.

The chain recombines TRBV9 with TRBJ1-4; the D is unclear. V gave up 0 bases and J gave up 5 bases, with 8 bases separating them. The CDR3 contains 14 residues. Germline V gene lookup returns CDR1 SGDLS and CDR2 YYNGEE. The CDR3 loop is CASSVGLGNEKLFF. In nucleotides, the CDR3 is TGTGCCAGCAGCGTAGGTCTGGGCAATGAAAAACTGTTTTTT.

This chain links TRBV5-1 with TRBJ1-6; D is uncertain. V lost 2 bases to trimming and J lost 10 bases, with 22 bases between them. Germline CDR1 reads SGHRS; CDR2 reads YFSETQ. This CDR3 spans 17 amino acids. CDR3 in DNA: TGCGCCAGCAGCTTAACACCCCCAAGCCTTGAGGGATCACCCCTCCACTTT. Residues: CASSLTPPSLEGSPLHF.

The chain couples TRBV28 to TRBJ1-2; 12 bases line up with TRBD1. CDR1 is MDHEN and CDR2 is SYDVKM in the germline V gene. The CDR3 runs 14 residues. J lost 8 bases, V lost 5 bases, and 6 bases had no gene match. The CDR3 coding sequence is TGTGCCAGCAGTGGGGACAGGGGGCTGGGAGGCTACACCTTC. Amino acid sequence: CASSGDRGLGGYTF.

The chain is built from TRBV5-6 and TRBJ1-1, with D perhaps matching TRBD1 (6 bases). Trimming stripped 4 bases from V and 0 bases from J, with 16 bases between. Germline CDR1 is SGHDT and CDR2 is YYEEEE. The CDR3 sequence is 16 residues long. This chain's CDR3 is CASSRWGRQLNTEAFF. CDR3 in DNA: TGTGCCAGCAGCCGCTGGGGGCGACAGCTGAACACTGAAGCTTTCTTT. The full variable domain, in which reference TRBV5-6 and TRBJ1-1 provide the parts outside the CDR3, is DAGVTQSPTHLIKTRGQQVTLRCSPKSGHDTVSWYQQALGQGPQFIFQYYEEEERQRGNFPDRFSGHQFPNYSSELNVNALLLGDSALYLCASSRWGRQLNTEAFFGQGTRLTVV.

The gene calls are TRBV19 and TRBJ1-5; D remains unclear. This CDR3 is built from 13 residues. Germline CDR1 is LNHDA and CDR2 is SQIVND (reference sequence). The germline V and J ends were trimmed by 6 bases and 4 bases, with 10 bases remaining between them. The CDR3 region has the DNA TGTGCCAGTAGCCTGACTGTTAATCAGCCCCAGCATTTT. Its protein product is CASSLTVNQPQHF.

To note about this clone: This sample also contains other DNA sequences that code for the same CDR3. The V call is TRBV30, the J call TRBJ1-1; D possibly corresponds to TRBD1 (6 bases). V gave up 4 bases and J gave up 5 bases, with 11 bases separating them. The germline V gene encodes CDR1 GTSNPN and CDR2 SVGIG (reference sequence). The CDR3 spans 12 residues. The CDR3, as DNA: TGTGCCTGGAAAAGGGGGGGAACTGAAGCTTTCTTT. Residues: CAWKRGGTEAFF.

The chain couples TRBV9 to TRBJ2-2, with 10 bases that match TRBD1. The germline V gene has CDR1 SGDLS and CDR2 YYNGEE. This CDR3 has 13 residues. V shed 8 bases and J 5 bases; nucleotides not matched to a gene: 3. CDR3 residues: CASRQGATGELFF. As DNA, the CDR3 is TGTGCCAGTAGACAGGGGGCGACCGGGGAGCTGTTTTTT.

The chain joins TRBV18 to TRBJ2-3; the match to TRBD1 covers 8 bases. The CDR3 length is 13 residues. CDR1 and CDR2 from the germline V gene are KGHSH and LQKENI. The trim removed 4 bases at V and 4 bases at J, leaving 1 base unmatched. In nucleotides, the CDR3 is TGTGCCAGCTCACGACAGGGGCCAGATACGCAGTATTTT. Amino acid sequence: CASSRQGPDTQYF.

The rearrangement links TRBV5-1 to TRBJ1-6; 7 bases agree with TRBD1. J was trimmed by 6 bases and V by 1 base; bases with no gene match: 10. Germline CDR1 SGHRS, CDR2 YFSETQ. The CDR3 spans 17 residues. CDR3 amino acids: CASSLTGELRGNSPLHF. DNA of the CDR3: TGCGCCAGCAGCTTGACAGGGGAGTTGAGGGGTAATTCACCCCTCCACTTT.

This chain connects TRBV9 to TRBJ1-3, with a possible D match to TRBD1 (5 bases). V was cut by 4 bases and J by 3 bases, with 26 bases left in between. Germline V gives CDR1 SGDLS, CDR2 YYNGEE. The CDR3 runs 19 residues. CDR3 sequence (DNA): TGTGCCAGCAGCCCCTCTCTCGGGCAGGGTTTGATGAGTGGAAACACCATATATTTT. It is translated as CASSPSLGQGLMSGNTIYF.

In its sample, this clone was seen once. This chain links TRBV5-1 with TRBJ2-5; 8 bases match TRBD2. J gave up 9 bases and V 0 bases, and 4 bases lay outside the gene matches. This CDR3 has 13 amino acids. CDR1 is SGHRS and CDR2 is YFSETQ in the germline V gene. The CDR3 reads CASSLADGRAQYF. The CDR3 region has the DNA TGCGCCAGCAGCTTGGCCGACGGGAGGGCCCAGTACTTC.

The chain uses TRBV19 and TRBJ1-2; 9 bases fit TRBD1. The CDR3 runs 18 residues. Germline CDR1 reads LNHDA; CDR2 reads SQIVND (reference sequence). The ends lost 3 bases at V and 2 bases at J; junction bases unmatched: 13. The CDR3 spells CASSIYGGTTGGNYGYTF. In DNA form, the CDR3 reads TGTGCCAGTAGTATCTACGGGGGTACGACAGGGGGGAACTATGGCTACACCTTC. The full variable domain, with the rest looked up from reference TRBV19 and TRBJ1-2, is DGGITQSPKYLFRKEGQNVTLSCEQNLNHDAMYWYRQDPGQGLRLIYYSQIVNDFQKGDIAEGYSVSREKKESFPLTVTSAQKNPTAFYLCASSIYGGTTGGNYGYTFGSGTRLTVV.

The chain recombines TRBV23-1 with TRBJ1-5, with TRBD1 as a possible D gene (5 bases). TRBV23-1 counts as an open reading frame of uncertain function. Trimming removed 0 bases at V and 2 bases at J, with 14 bases between. CDR3 length: 17 residues. The CDR3 sequence is CASSQSSRAGCNQPQHF. CDR3 DNA: TGCGCCAGCAGTCAATCGAGCAGGGCAGGGTGCAATCAGCCCCAGCATTTT.

The chain carries TRBV7-2 and TRBJ1-3; no reliable D call. V gave up 0 bases and J gave up 0 bases, with 12 bases separating them. The CDR3 covers 17 residues. Germline V lookup: CDR1 SGHTA, CDR2 FQGNSA. The CDR3 spells CASSLAPPEASGNTIYF. The CDR3 DNA reads TGTGCCAGCAGCTTAGCTCCCCCTGAAGCCTCTGGAAACACCATATATTTT.